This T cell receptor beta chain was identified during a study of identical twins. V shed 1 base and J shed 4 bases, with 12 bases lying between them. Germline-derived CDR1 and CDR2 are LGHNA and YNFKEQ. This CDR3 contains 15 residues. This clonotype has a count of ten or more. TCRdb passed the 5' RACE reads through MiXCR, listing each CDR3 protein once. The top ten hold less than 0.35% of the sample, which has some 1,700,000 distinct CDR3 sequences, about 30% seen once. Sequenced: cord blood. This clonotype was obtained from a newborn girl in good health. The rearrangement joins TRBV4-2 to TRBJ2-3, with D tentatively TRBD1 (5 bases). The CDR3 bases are TGTGCCAGCAGCCAAGGGACACCGAGATCAGATACGCAGTATTTT. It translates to CASSQGTPRSDTQYF.